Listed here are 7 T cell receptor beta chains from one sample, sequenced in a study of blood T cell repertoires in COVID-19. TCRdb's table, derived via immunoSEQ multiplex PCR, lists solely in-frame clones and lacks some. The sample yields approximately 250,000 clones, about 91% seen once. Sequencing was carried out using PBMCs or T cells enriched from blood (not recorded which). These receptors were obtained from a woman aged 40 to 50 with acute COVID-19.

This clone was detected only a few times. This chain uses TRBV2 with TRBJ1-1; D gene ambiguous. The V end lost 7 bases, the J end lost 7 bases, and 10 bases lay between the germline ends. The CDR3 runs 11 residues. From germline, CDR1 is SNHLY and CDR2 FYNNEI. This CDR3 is CASTPRGEAFF. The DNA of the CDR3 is TGTGCCAGCACCCCCCGGGGTGAAGCTTTCTTT. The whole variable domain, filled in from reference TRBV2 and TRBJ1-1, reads EPEVTQTPSHQVTQMGQEVILRCVPISNHLYFYWYRQILGQKVEFLVSFYNNEISEKSEIFDDQFSVERPDGSNFTLKIRSTKLEDSAMYFCASTPRGEAFFGQGTRLTVV.

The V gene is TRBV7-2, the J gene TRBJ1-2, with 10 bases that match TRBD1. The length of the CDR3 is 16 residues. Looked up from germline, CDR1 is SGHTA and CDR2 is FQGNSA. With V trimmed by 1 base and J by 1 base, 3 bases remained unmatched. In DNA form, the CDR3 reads TGTGCCAGCAGCTTAGTTGGGACAGGGGTTAACTATGGCTACACCTTC. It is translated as CASSLVGTGVNYGYTF.

CDR3 in amino acids: CASSHSGRDYGYTF. Here the CDR3 DNA reads TGTGCCAGCAGCCACTCTGGGAGGGACTATGGCTACACCTTC. This chain joins TRBV3-1 (or the pseudogene TRBV3-2) and TRBJ1-2; D is unresolved. Germline CDR1 LGHDT, CDR2 YNNKEL (reference sequence). This CDR3 contains 14 residues. V lost 3 bases, J lost 3 bases, and 11 bases lay in between.

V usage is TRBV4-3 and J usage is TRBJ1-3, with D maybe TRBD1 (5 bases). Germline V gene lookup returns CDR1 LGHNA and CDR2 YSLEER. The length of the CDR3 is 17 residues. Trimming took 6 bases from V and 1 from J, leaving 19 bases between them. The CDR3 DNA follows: TGCGCCAGCAGTCTTACGGGGGAGAACTTGTCTGGAAACACCATATATTTT. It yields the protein CASSLTGENLSGNTIYF.

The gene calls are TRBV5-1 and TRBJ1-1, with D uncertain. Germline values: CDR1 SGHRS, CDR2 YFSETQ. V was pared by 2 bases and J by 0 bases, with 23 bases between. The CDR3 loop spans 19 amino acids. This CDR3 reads CASSFGSLRHSPLNTEAFF. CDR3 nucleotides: TGCGCCAGCAGCTTTGGTTCGCTTCGGCACAGCCCCTTGAACACTGAAGCTTTCTTT.

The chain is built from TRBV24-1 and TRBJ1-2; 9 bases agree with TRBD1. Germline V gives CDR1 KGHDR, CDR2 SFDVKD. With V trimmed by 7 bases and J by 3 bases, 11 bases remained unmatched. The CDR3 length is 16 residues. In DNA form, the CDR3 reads TGTGCCACCAGGGGGAGAGGGTGGACAGGGGACTATGGCTACACCTTC. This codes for CATRGRGWTGDYGYTF.

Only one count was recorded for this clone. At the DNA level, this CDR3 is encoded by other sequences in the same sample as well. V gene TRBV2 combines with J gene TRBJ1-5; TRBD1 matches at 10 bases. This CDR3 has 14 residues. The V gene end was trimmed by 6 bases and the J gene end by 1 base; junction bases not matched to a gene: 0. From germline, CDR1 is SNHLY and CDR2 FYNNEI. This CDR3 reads CASRDRGSNQPQHF. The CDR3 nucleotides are TGTGCCAGCAGGGACAGGGGGAGCAATCAGCCCCAGCATTTT.